This is a list of T cell receptor beta chains from one sample in a study of early T cells in non-severe SARS-CoV-2 infection. Each CDR3 protein gets one entry after TCRdb re-called the 5' RACE reads with MiXCR. The table lists some 64,000 distinct CDR3 sequences, approximately 13% of them singletons. The sample taken for sequencing was whole blood. These receptors originate from an adult who was a healthcare worker with PCR-confirmed SARS-CoV-2 infection or an uninfected control (not recorded which). CDR3s include the opening cysteine and the closing phenylalanine or tryptophan.

CDR3aa	v_gene	j_gene
CASSQDSSGSYEQYF	TRBV4-2	TRBJ2-7
CSVAGVLAGNTIYF	TRBV29-1	TRBJ1-3
CATSDPRTGSNQPQHF	TRBV24-1	TRBJ1-5
CASRQLATNEKLFF	TRBV27	TRBJ1-4
CAWTASQLNTEAFF	TRBV30	TRBJ1-1
CASSLVPGQAYSPLHF	TRBV5-1	TRBJ1-6
CASIDRGRSEKLFF	TRBV5-6	TRBJ1-4
CASSEAPHTEAFF	TRBV9	TRBJ1-1
CASSPAPRLAGKNEQFF	TRBV7-2	TRBJ2-1
CSVERLAGGVTISYEQYF	TRBV20-1	TRBJ2-7
CASRPLRVSPLHF	TRBV28	TRBJ1-6
CASSPIRTAEKLFF	TRBV12-3/TRBV12-4	TRBJ1-4
CATLEALSNQPQHF	TRBV28	TRBJ1-5
CASSYSTGSEGYTF	TRBV6-5	TRBJ1-2
CASKGTGSNQPQHF	TRBV19	TRBJ1-5
CASSSGTSVPGEQYF	TRBV7-9	TRBJ2-7
CASRTELAGENTQYF	TRBV2	TRBJ2-3
CATSRSRGNEQYF	TRBV15	TRBJ2-7
CASSFGKGVNTEAFF	TRBV28	TRBJ1-1
CASSLTGGGNTEAFF	TRBV12-3/TRBV12-4	TRBJ1-1
CASTPLGQGASYNEQFF	TRBV28	TRBJ2-1
CASSPSGAYEQYF	TRBV11-2	TRBJ2-7
CASSPGGGETQYF	TRBV5-1	TRBJ2-5
CSVRTVSSYNEQFF	TRBV29-1	TRBJ2-1
CSVGTGPPDTQYF	TRBV29-1	TRBJ2-3
CASSYSGGRASAEQFF	TRBV6-5	TRBJ2-1
CASSQDVISSEQYF	TRBV4-1	TRBJ2-7
CATSRLGTYEQYF	TRBV15	TRBJ2-7
CASSPLGLAVSYNEQFF	TRBV2	TRBJ2-1
CASSFDWNTGELFF	TRBV5-5	TRBJ2-2
CAWSVGQSNYGYTF	TRBV30	TRBJ1-2
CASSLAGGRFF	TRBV28	TRBJ2-1
CASSAGHWNEKLFF	TRBV9	TRBJ1-4
CASSYSTSGAFYNEQFF	TRBV6-6	TRBJ2-1
CASSLMERSQYF	TRBV12-3/TRBV12-4	TRBJ2-3
CASSQGQGNYGYTF	TRBV28	TRBJ1-2
CASSLSSAYGETQYF	TRBV5-1	TRBJ2-5